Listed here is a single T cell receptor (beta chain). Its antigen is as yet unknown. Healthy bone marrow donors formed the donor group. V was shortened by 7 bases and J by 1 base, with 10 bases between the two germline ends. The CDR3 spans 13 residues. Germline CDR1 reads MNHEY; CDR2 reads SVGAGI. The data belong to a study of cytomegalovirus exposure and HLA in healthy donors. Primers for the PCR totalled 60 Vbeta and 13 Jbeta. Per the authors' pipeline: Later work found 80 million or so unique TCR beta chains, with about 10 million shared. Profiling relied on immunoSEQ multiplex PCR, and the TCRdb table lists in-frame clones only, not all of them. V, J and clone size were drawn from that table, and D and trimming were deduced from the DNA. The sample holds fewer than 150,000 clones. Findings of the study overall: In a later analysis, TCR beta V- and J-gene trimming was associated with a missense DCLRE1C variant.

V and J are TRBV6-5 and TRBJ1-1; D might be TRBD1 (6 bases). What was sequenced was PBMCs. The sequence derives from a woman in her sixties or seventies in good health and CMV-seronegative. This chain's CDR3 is CASKRGTNTEAFF. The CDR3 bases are TGTGCCAGCAAAAGGGGGACGAACACTGAAGCTTTCTTT.